What follows is one T cell receptor (beta chain) and its context. Its antigen is currently unknown. Trimming cost V 5 bases and J 6 bases; bases outside gene matches: 4. The length of the CDR3 is 13 residues. Germline V gene lookup returns CDR1 SGHRS and CDR2 YFSETQ. Some clones are missing from TCRdb's copy, which holds only in-frame ones; the method was immunoSEQ multiplex PCR. The sample carries 210,000 or so clones, 80% to 90% recorded once. The sample is drawn from a study of cytomegalovirus exposure and HLA in healthy donors. Across the study: The 666 first-cohort repertoires shared a platform with the 130 or so validation repertoires, as reported in a later analysis.

Study-wide points: Reports described diagnosis of cytomegalovirus status by the classifier as highly specific and sensitive. The study designated 164 TCR beta chains cytomegalovirus-associated. Confirmation was obtained in vitro that a few CMV-associated chains are specific for CMV antigens.

The receptor was derived from a woman in her late teens or twenties in good health and CMV-seronegative. Specimen: PBMCs. The V call is TRBV5-1, the J call TRBJ2-3; TRBD2 agrees at 9 bases. In nucleotides, the CDR3 is TGCGCCAGCAGGGATAGCGGGAGTGATACGCAGTATTTT. Encoded protein: CASRDSGSDTQYF.